One sample yielded the 20 T cell receptor beta chains listed below, sequenced in a study of cytomegalovirus exposure and HLA in healthy donors. PCR was performed using 60 Vbeta and 13 Jbeta primers. The assay was immunoSEQ multiplex PCR, and TCRdb's table has in-frame clones only and misses some. The sample holds about 170,000 clones, about three quarters seen once. Sample: PBMCs. Receptor source: a woman between 45 and 60 years old in good health and CMV-seropositive.

The rearrangement joins TRBV6-1 to TRBJ1-5, with TRBD1 as a possible D gene (5 bases). Germline V gene sequence: CDR1 MNHNS, CDR2 SASEGT. The germline V and J ends were trimmed by 4 bases and 4 bases, with 8 bases remaining between them. There are 13 residues in the CDR3. As DNA, the CDR3 is TGTGCCAGCAGTGTAGGGACTAATCAGCCCCAGCATTTT. It translates to CASSVGTNQPQHF.

There are a few counts of this clone. The chain employs TRBV5-1 and TRBJ2-3; perhaps TRBD1 as D (6 bases). Germline CDR1 SGHRS, CDR2 YFSETQ. The V end was cut by 7 bases, the J end by 0 bases, with 9 bases between. CDR3 length: 13 amino acids. The CDR3 sequence: CASGTHSTDTQYF. As DNA, the CDR3 is TGCGCCAGCGGGACACACAGCACAGATACGCAGTATTTT.

This rearrangement joins TRBV29-1 to TRBJ2-5, with D perhaps TRBD1 (7 bases). V lost 1 base and J lost 7, with 13 bases in between. From germline, CDR1 is SQVTM and CDR2 ANQGSEA. This CDR3 region has 13 residues. The CDR3 DNA reads as TGCAGCGTTGAAGCCAGGGGGGCAGGGACCCAGTACTTC. Amino acid sequence: CSVEARGAGTQYF.

The V call is TRBV7-2, the J call TRBJ2-5; D is undetermined. The germline V and J ends were trimmed by 6 bases and 5 bases, with 10 bases remaining between them. The germline gives CDR1 SGHTA, CDR2 FQGNSA. CDR3 size: 12 residues. The CDR3 reads CASSFSIETQYF. The DNA of the CDR3 is TGTGCCAGCAGTTTTTCCATTGAGACCCAGTACTTC.

V usage is TRBV6-5 and J usage is TRBJ1-5; 9 bases map to TRBD1. The V segment lost 8 bases and the J segment 9 bases; nucleotides outside the gene matches: 17. The CDR3 totals 16 residues. The germline V gene encodes CDR1 MNHEY and CDR2 SVGAGI. In DNA form, the CDR3 reads TGTGCCAGCGGTTCCATTCCCGGGACAGGGATCGGGCCCCAGCATTTT. Its protein product is CASGSIPGTGIGPQHF.

The chain recombines TRBV10-1 with TRBJ2-1; 12 bases line up with TRBD2. Trimming removed 2 bases from V and 6 bases from J; junction bases left unmatched: 5. The CDR3 runs to 16 residues. The germline V gene encodes CDR1 WNHNN and CDR2 SYGVQD (reference sequence). The CDR3 spells CASSEATSGGPNEQFF. CDR3 DNA: TGCGCCAGCAGTGAGGCGACTAGCGGGGGTCCCAATGAGCAGTTCTTC.

The chain links TRBV18 to TRBJ1-3; 9 bases align to TRBD1. The CDR3 length is 16 residues. V lost 4 bases to trimming and J lost 1 base; unmatched junction nucleotides: 5. CDR1 and CDR2 (germline): KGHSH, LQKENI. The CDR3 region is CASSQAGTGSGNTIYF. CDR3 nucleotide sequence: TGTGCCAGCTCACAAGCCGGGACAGGGTCTGGAAACACCATATATTTT.

A few counts support this clone. The chain couples TRBV5-1 to TRBJ1-4; TRBD1 aligns across 10 bases. The CDR3 sequence is 16 residues long. With V trimmed by 4 bases and J by 6 bases, 9 bases remained unmatched. Germline CDR1 is SGHRS and CDR2 is YFSETQ. CDR3 sequence: CASSIGTGDSDEKLFF. CDR3 DNA: TGCGCCAGCAGCATTGGGACAGGGGATAGCGATGAAAAACTGTTTTTT.

V gene TRBV7-2 combines with J gene TRBJ2-3; TRBD2 matches 9 bases. CDR1 and CDR2 (germline): SGHTA, FQGNSA. The CDR3 extends over 18 amino acids. V was pared by 3 bases and J by 2 bases, with 12 bases of the junction left unmatched. CDR3 DNA: TGTGCCAGCAGCTTCCTCCCGATGGCGGGGGGGAACACAGATACGCAGTATTTT. Translated: CASSFLPMAGGNTDTQYF.

The chain carries TRBV10-3 and TRBJ2-1; TRBD1 aligns across 8 bases. The junction had 4 bases not matched to a gene; V was cut back by 7 bases and J by 5 bases. The CDR3 extends over 13 amino acids. CDR1 is ENHRY, CDR2 SYGVKD, per germline. DNA for the CDR3: TGTGCCATCAACCCGGGACAGGACAATGAGCAGTTCTTC. Protein product: CAINPGQDNEQFF.

J is TRBJ1-4 and V is TRBV19; D is perhaps TRBD1 (6 bases). Trimming removed 9 bases at V and 8 bases at J, with 19 bases between. Germline V CDR1 and CDR2: LNHDA, SQIVND (reference sequence). The CDR3 has 14 residues. The CDR3 sequence: CASLNTGMGEKLFF. The CDR3, as DNA: TGTGCCAGCCTAAACACAGGGATGGGGGAAAAACTGTTTTTT.

The chain employs TRBV7-8 and TRBJ1-3; no clear D gene. This CDR3 has 14 amino acids. V was shortened by 5 bases and J by 1 base, with 9 bases between the two germline ends. Germline V gene lookup returns CDR1 SGHVS and CDR2 FQNEAQ. CDR3 nucleotides: TGTGCCAGCAGCACCGGGAGGTCTGGAAACACCATATATTTT. As protein: CASSTGRSGNTIYF.

The V gene is TRBV5-6, the J gene TRBJ2-1; 11 positions match TRBD2. V dropped 4 bases and J dropped 9; count of bases not matched to a gene: 12. Germline CDR1 and CDR2: SGHDT and YYEEEE. The CDR3 is made up of 16 amino acids. CDR3 sequence: CASSGGLAALPREQFF. The CDR3 nucleotides are TGTGCCAGCAGCGGGGGACTAGCGGCCCTCCCCCGTGAGCAGTTCTTC.

V and J are TRBV11-2 and TRBJ1-1, with D unresolved. The CDR3 runs to 12 residues. Germline V CDR1 and CDR2: SGHAT, FQNNGV. Between the trimmed V and J ends, which lost 5 bases and 4 bases, there was a span of 8 bases. The CDR3 nucleotides are TGTGCCAGCAGCGGACTAGGCACTGAAGCTTTCTTT. As protein: CASSGLGTEAFF.

The rearrangement joins TRBV28 to TRBJ1-5; D is ambiguous. V lost 10 bases to trimming and J lost 4 bases, with 20 bases between them. Germline CDR1 is MDHEN and CDR2 is SYDVKM. This CDR3 contains 15 residues. DNA for the CDR3: TGTGCCACATTCGCCCCGGGGAAGTTTAATCAGCCCCAGCATTTT. This translates into CATFAPGKFNQPQHF. The full variable domain, in which reference TRBV28 and TRBJ1-5 provide the parts outside the CDR3, is DVKVTQSSRYLVKRTGEKVFLECVQDMDHENMFWYRQDPGLGLRLIYFSYDVKMKEKGDIPEGYSVSREKKERFSLILESASTNQTSMYLCATFAPGKFNQPQHFGDGTRLSIL.

The chain carries TRBV5-1 and TRBJ1-4; a weak D match, TRBD1 (5 bases). The CDR3 is 16 amino acids. Germline assignment: CDR1 SGHRS and CDR2 YFSETQ. V lost 3 bases, J lost 7 bases, and 19 bases lay in between. The CDR3 DNA reads as TGCGCCAGCAGCTCGGGGGTATCGGAGAGTGGTGAAAAACTGTTTTTT. The encoded protein is CASSSGVSESGEKLFF.

There are a few counts of this clone. This sequence joins TRBV9 and TRBJ1-2; 8 nucleotides line up with TRBD1. Germline-derived CDR1 and CDR2 are SGDLS and YYNGEE. This CDR3 comprises 14 residues. The J segment lost 2 bases and the V segment lost 7 bases, leaving 7 bases of the junction unmatched. The CDR3 nucleotides read TGTGCCAGCTTCGGGACAGGTGAAAACTATGGCTACACCTTC. Amino acids: CASFGTGENYGYTF.

The rearrangement uses TRBV15 and TRBJ2-1, with 12 bases fitting TRBD1. Germline V gives CDR1 LNHNV, CDR2 YYDKDF (reference sequence). The CDR3 extends over 14 amino acids. After removal of 1 base from V and 9 bases from J, the junction contained 1 base not matched to a gene. The CDR3 DNA follows: TGTGCCACCAGCAGAGGGGACAGGGGGCTTGAGCAGTTCTTC. Amino acid sequence: CATSRGDRGLEQFF.

The chain couples TRBV6-1 to TRBJ1-2, with D hard to call. The CDR3 spans 13 residues. Per the germline V gene, CDR1 is MNHNS and CDR2 is SASEGT. V was cut by 2 bases and J by 5 bases, with 9 bases left in between. CDR3 DNA sequence: TGTGCCAGCAGTGAACCGGGGAGGTATGGCTACACCTTC. Amino acids: CASSEPGRYGYTF.

The genes are TRBV10-2 and TRBJ2-3; TRBD2 agrees at 13 bases. CDR3 length: 17 residues. Unmatched junction bases numbered 10, after V lost 10 bases and J lost 0 bases. Germline lookup yields CDR1 WSHSY and CDR2 SAAADI. This CDR3 is CATTTSGRMKSTDTQYF. The CDR3 DNA reads as TGCGCCACCACGACTAGCGGGAGGATGAAGAGCACAGATACGCAGTATTTT.